This T cell receptor beta chain was identified during a study of T cell changes during pregnancy in multiple sclerosis. The CDR3 spans 14 residues. Looked up from germline, CDR1 is SGHVS and CDR2 is FQNEAQ. TCRdb keeps only in-frame clones here, not all; method: immunoSEQ multiplex PCR. The sample lists under 110,000 clones; roughly nine tenths were seen once. With regard to this clone: The junction departs from the called germline gene at one end, perhaps through a read error. At the DNA level, this CDR3 is encoded by other sequences in the same sample as well.

The sequencing here drew on peripheral blood, taken before pregnancy. The V call is TRBV7-8, the J call TRBJ1-5, with D possibly TRBD1 on 6 matching bases. This receptor was identified in a female donor with multiple sclerosis, enrolled in a pregnancy study. Here the CDR3 reads CASSSDRGNQPQHF. The CDR3 DNA reads TGCGCCAGCAGCTCCGATAGGGGGAATCAGCCCCAGCATTTT.